This passage covers 20 T cell receptor beta chains from one sample sequenced in a study of T cells after yellow fever vaccination. TCRdb reanalysed the 5' RACE reads using MiXCR and keeps one entry per CDR3 protein. The data show around 140,000 distinct CDR3 sequences, with 5% to 8% seen just once and more than 0.6% held by the top ten. The sample here was CD4+ T cells sorted from PBMCs, taken 10 days after the yellow fever booster vaccination. The source of these receptors is a man between 25 and 39 years old who received the YFV17D yellow fever vaccine.

In this sample, this clonotype turned up a few times. The chain uses TRBV5-1 and TRBJ1-1; D not resolved. Between the trimmed V and J ends, which lost 0 bases and 4 bases, there was a span of 13 bases. The CDR3 extends over 15 amino acids. Germline assignment: CDR1 SGHRS and CDR2 YFSETQ. The CDR3 region has the DNA TGCGCCAGCAGCTTGGATATGTCGATGCCCACTGAAGCTTTCTTT. Translation: CASSLDMSMPTEAFF.

The chain employs TRBV29-1 and TRBJ1-2; D ambiguous. CDR1 and CDR2 (germline): SQVTM, ANQGSEA. The CDR3 runs 12 residues. Deletions cut 4 bases from V and 2 bases from J, with 8 bases between. CDR3 loop: CSVGGGNYGYTF. The CDR3 nucleotides are TGCAGCGTTGGGGGTGGGAACTATGGCTACACCTTC.

This clonotype was observed many times. The V gene is TRBV5-5, the J gene TRBJ2-2; D perhaps matches TRBD1 (6 bases). Germline CDR1 reads SGHKS; CDR2 reads YYEKEE (reference sequence). This CDR3 spans 15 amino acids. The ends were cut back, 0 bases at V and 4 bases at J, with 10 bases in the middle. As DNA, the CDR3 is TGTGCCAGCAGCTTGGGCAGGGGATTCACCGGGGAGCTGTTTTTT. This encodes CASSLGRGFTGELFF.

V is TRBV20-1 and J is TRBJ2-1, with TRBD2 matching 12 bases. The CDR3 sequence is 17 residues long. V lost 0 bases to trimming and J lost 6 bases; unmatched junction nucleotides: 9. In germline, CDR1 is DFQATT, CDR2 SNEGSKA (reference sequence). The CDR3 DNA is TGCAGTGCTAGAGATTCCCTAGCGGGAGGGGTGTTCAATGAGCAGTTCTTC. This gives the protein CSARDSLAGGVFNEQFF.

This clonotype came up a few times. The chain combines TRBV29-1 with TRBJ2-1, with D tentatively TRBD2 (5 bases). The CDR3 has 13 amino acids. Germline V gives CDR1 SQVTM, CDR2 ANQGSEA. Trimming stripped 7 bases from V and 4 bases from J, with 14 bases between. CDR3 loop: CSADPGGYNEQFF. The DNA of the CDR3 is TGCAGCGCCGATCCAGGCGGGTACAATGAGCAGTTCTTC.

This clonotype has a handful of counts. V gene TRBV11-2 combines with J gene TRBJ2-1, with D possibly being TRBD2 (5 bases). This CDR3 comprises 16 residues. Trimming stripped 5 bases from V and 4 bases from J, with 18 bases between. The germline gives CDR1 SGHAT, CDR2 FQNNGV. CDR3 DNA sequence: TGTGCCAGCAGCCGAACACGTGGGAGCTCTTACAATGAGCAGTTCTTC. It is translated as CASSRTRGSSYNEQFF.

The J gene is TRBJ1-4, the V gene TRBV20-1; D not certain. The CDR3 sequence is 14 residues long. The germline V gene encodes CDR1 DFQATT and CDR2 SNEGSKA (reference sequence). V lost 3 bases to trimming and J lost 0 bases, with 8 bases between them. CDR3 sequence reads: CSARQSTTNEKLFF. The CDR3 region has the DNA TGCAGTGCTAGGCAATCTACAACTAATGAAAAACTGTTTTTT.

This clonotype occurred many times. This CDR3 is CATSGSGSSYNEQFF. In nucleotides, the CDR3 is TGTGCCACCAGTGGTAGCGGGAGCTCCTACAATGAGCAGTTCTTC. The rearrangement uses TRBV24-1 and TRBJ2-1; 9 bases match TRBD2. The CDR3 runs to 15 residues. Germline V gene data show CDR1 as KGHDR and CDR2 as SFDVKD. J gave up 0 bases and V 5 bases, and 1 base lay outside the gene matches.

In this sample, this clonotype turned up many times. This rearrangement joins TRBV12-3 or TRBV12-4 to TRBJ2-7, with 9 bases matching TRBD2. The CDR3 runs 15 residues. V shed 6 bases, J shed 3 bases, and the junction held 9 bases outside the gene matches. CDR3 sequence reads: CASSRSGRSFYEQYF. The CDR3 bases are TGTGCCAGCAGCCGTAGCGGGAGAAGCTTCTACGAGCAGTACTTC.

The table lists this clonotype with many counts. The gene calls are TRBV20-1 and TRBJ2-1; 10 nucleotides match TRBD2. CDR1 DFQATT and CDR2 SNEGSKA come from the germline V gene (reference sequence). The CDR3 is 12 residues long. Trimming cost V 6 bases and J 12 bases; bases outside gene matches: 8. In nucleotides, the CDR3 is TGCAGTGCCTCACTAGCGGGGAGGGCGCAGTTCTTC. Amino acids: CSASLAGRAQFF.

This clonotype was observed a few times. The chain employs TRBV5-5 and TRBJ2-7, with unresolved D. V was pared by 2 bases and J by 7 bases, with 19 bases between. The V gene's germline CDR1 is SGHKS and CDR2 YYEKEE (reference sequence). This CDR3 spans 15 amino acids. CDR3 DNA: TGTGCCAGCAGCTTCGCTAGAGCAATCGGTGATGAGCAGTACTTC. Translating it yields CASSFARAIGDEQYF.

This clonotype was seen a handful of times. This rearrangement joins TRBV7-2 to TRBJ2-5; a weak D match, TRBD2 (5 bases). V was shortened by 6 bases and J by 4 bases, with 18 bases between the two germline ends. CDR1 SGHTA and CDR2 FQGNSA come from the germline V gene. The CDR3 extends over 15 amino acids. This CDR3 is CASSSEPARGETQYF. In DNA, the CDR3 is TGTGCCAGCAGTTCGGAGCCCGCCCGGGGAGAGACCCAGTACTTC.

This clonotype was recorded many times. The chain carries TRBV7-2 and TRBJ1-1; D is unresolved. CDR3 size: 12 residues. The V and J ends lost 3 bases and 1 base respectively, with 3 bases between them. CDR1 SGHTA and CDR2 FQGNSA come from the germline V gene. CDR3 residues: CASSFKNTEAFF. The CDR3 DNA reads TGTGCCAGCAGCTTCAAGAACACTGAAGCTTTCTTT.

This clonotype has ten or more counts. The rearrangement links TRBV7-2 to TRBJ2-2; tentative D call: TRBD2 (6 bases). The CDR3 is 16 residues long. V dropped 1 base and J dropped 1 base, with 10 bases sitting between them. Germline loops: CDR1 SGHTA, CDR2 FQGNSA. The CDR3 sequence is CASSLVRRENTGELFF. In nucleotides, the CDR3 is TGTGCCAGCAGCTTAGTGCGGCGGGAGAACACCGGGGAGCTGTTTTTT.

This clonotype was counted at least ten times. The chain has TRBV29-1 and TRBJ1-4; TRBD1 might be the D (5 bases). Germline V CDR1 and CDR2: SQVTM, ANQGSEA. Trimming shortened V by 7 bases and J by 6 bases, and 15 bases separated the two germline ends. The CDR3 covers 13 residues. In nucleotides, the CDR3 is TGCAGCGGTCGGGACCCGGTGGATGAAAAACTGTTTTTT. Translated: CSGRDPVDEKLFF.

This clonotype came up many times. The chain carries TRBV6-1 and TRBJ2-5; TRBD2 matches 16 bases. This CDR3 has 18 residues. The junction had 10 bases not matched to a gene; V was cut back by 5 bases and J by 4 bases. Germline values: CDR1 MNHNS, CDR2 SASEGT. The CDR3 here is CASSPGTSGRARGETQYF. The CDR3 DNA follows: TGTGCCAGCAGTCCTGGGACTAGCGGGAGGGCCAGGGGAGAGACCCAGTACTTC.

V usage is TRBV20-1 and J usage is TRBJ2-3; 14 nucleotides line up with TRBD2. V gave up 6 bases and J gave up 1 base; unmatched junction bases: 6. The germline V gene has CDR1 DFQATT and CDR2 SNEGSKA (reference sequence). The length of the CDR3 is 16 residues. CDR3 nucleotide sequence: TGCAGTGCGGCATGGACTAGCGGGAGGCGCACAGATACGCAGTATTTT. This gives the protein CSAAWTSGRRTDTQYF.

Points on this clonotype: A much larger clonotype is one base distant, so this may be a read error. The CDR3 DNA reads as TGTGCCAGCAGTCCGGCCGGGCTAGCGCATGGCGAGCAGTACTTC. This encodes CASSPAGLAHGEQYF. This chain connects TRBV6-1 to TRBJ2-7; D is possibly TRBD2 (6 bases). This CDR3 has 15 residues. Germline V gives CDR1 MNHNS, CDR2 SASEGT. Trimming pared 5 bases from V and 6 bases from J, leaving 20 bases between.

Many counts were recorded for this clonotype. The chain has TRBV18 and TRBJ2-3; D is possibly TRBD1 (5 bases). Trimming removed 3 bases at V and 1 base at J, with 14 bases between. Germline V gene lookup returns CDR1 KGHSH and CDR2 LQKENI. CDR3 length equals 16 residues. CDR3 loop: CASSPRAETRTDTQYF. The CDR3 DNA reads TGTGCCAGCTCACCCAGGGCAGAAACCCGCACAGATACGCAGTATTTT.

The chain couples TRBV29-1 to TRBJ1-1; D might be TRBD1 (5 bases). Trimming pared 8 bases from V and 5 bases from J, leaving 18 bases between. CDR1 SQVTM and CDR2 ANQGSEA come from the germline V gene. This CDR3 has 13 residues. The chain's CDR3 is CSSQGGWGTEAFF. CDR3 nucleotides: TGCAGCTCCCAAGGCGGCTGGGGGACTGAAGCTTTCTTT.